Below, 11 T cell receptor beta chains from the same sample are listed, as sequenced in a study of T cells after yellow fever vaccination. MiXCR, applied by TCRdb to the 5' RACE reads, yields one record per CDR3 protein. This sample has 150,000 to 200,000 distinct CDR3 sequences, with around 10% found just once. Sequenced material: CD8+ T cells sorted from PBMCs, taken 15 days after the yellow fever booster vaccination. All receptors derive from a man younger than 30 who received the YFV17D yellow fever vaccine.

This clonotype turned up a few times. The rearrangement joins TRBV29-1 to TRBJ2-1, with D tentatively TRBD2 (7 bases). V shed 0 bases and J shed 2 bases, with 11 bases lying between them. Germline CDR1 SQVTM, CDR2 ANQGSEA. This CDR3 is 15 amino acids long. The CDR3 DNA follows: TGCAGCGTTGAAGAGGGGAGGGGGACCTACAATGAGCAGTTCTTC. This gives the protein CSVEEGRGTYNEQFF.

The chain links TRBV4-2 to TRBJ2-5; 13 bases map to TRBD2. This CDR3 is 21 amino acids long. In germline, CDR1 is LGHNA, CDR2 YNFKEQ. V trimming: 0 bases; J trimming: 7 bases; junction bases outside the gene matches: 20. This CDR3 is CASSQDIGQSGLAGAWGTQYF. Written as DNA, the CDR3 is TGTGCCAGCAGCCAAGATATCGGGCAGTCCGGACTAGCGGGGGCCTGGGGGACCCAGTACTTC.

The chain links TRBV19 to TRBJ1-5; the D gene is possibly TRBD1 (5 bases). Germline CDR1 reads LNHDA; CDR2 reads SQIVND (reference sequence). The germline V and J ends were trimmed by 7 bases and 11 bases, with 24 bases remaining between them. This CDR3 has 15 residues. CDR3 in DNA: TGTGCCAGTATGGGTTACGGGGCTACCGGTGAGGCCCAGCATTTT. Translated: CASMGYGATGEAQHF.

This clonotype has more than one count but fewer than ten. V gene TRBV6-5 combines with J gene TRBJ2-3, with 9 bases matching TRBD2. The CDR3 totals 17 residues. CDR1 and CDR2 (germline): MNHEY, SVGAGI. The trim removed 2 bases at V and 1 base at J, leaving 7 bases unmatched. In DNA form, the CDR3 reads TGTGCCAGCAGTTACGAGCTAGCGGGGAGGGGCACAGATACGCAGTATTTT. This translates into CASSYELAGRGTDTQYF.

The chain uses TRBV11-2 and TRBJ2-7; 11 bases agree with TRBD1. The germline V gene has CDR1 SGHAT and CDR2 FQNNGV. This CDR3 spans 17 amino acids. Unmatched junction bases numbered 13, after V lost 5 bases and J lost 4 bases. The CDR3 is CASSPGTGGIIGYEQYF. The CDR3 nucleotides are TGTGCCAGCAGCCCAGGGACAGGGGGAATCATAGGGTACGAGCAGTACTTC.

This clonotype was counted a few times. The chain joins TRBV27 to TRBJ2-1; D perhaps matches TRBD1 (6 bases). The CDR3 runs 15 residues. Trimming took 0 bases from V and 3 from J, leaving 9 bases between them. The germline V gene has CDR1 MNHEY and CDR2 SMNVEV (reference sequence). CDR3: CASSLSSTGYNEQFF. The DNA for the CDR3 is TGTGCCAGCAGTTTATCCTCGACAGGCTACAATGAGCAGTTCTTC.

This chain links TRBV28 with TRBJ2-5; D could derive from TRBD1 or TRBD2 (5 bases each). Germline V gene lookup returns CDR1 MDHEN and CDR2 SYDVKM. V was cut by 5 bases and J by 3 bases, with 13 bases left in between. This CDR3 spans 14 amino acids. CDR3 region: CASSPNLGEETQYF. As DNA, the CDR3 is TGTGCCAGCAGTCCGAATCTGGGGGAAGAGACCCAGTACTTC.

This clonotype was counted ten times or more. The chain recombines TRBV7-8 with TRBJ1-1; D ambiguous. The CDR3 length is 15 residues. CDR1 is SGHVS, CDR2 FQNEAQ, per germline. With 5 bases removed from V and 0 bases from J, the gap between germline ends came to 13 bases. In DNA form, the CDR3 reads TGTGCCAGCAGCCCATACCTTCTGATGAACACTGAAGCTTTCTTT. Its translation: CASSPYLLMNTEAFF.

V usage is TRBV23-1 and J usage is TRBJ1-6; 10 bases fit TRBD1. TRBV23-1 is given ORF status, its function remaining uncertain. Unmatched junction bases numbered 8, after V lost 10 bases and J lost 11 bases. The CDR3 is 13 amino acids. DNA for the CDR3: TGCGCCACCCTGACAGGGGGCCGAGCACCCCTCCACTTT. As protein: CATLTGGRAPLHF.

This clonotype was seen repeatedly, ten times or more. V gene TRBV6-5 combines with J gene TRBJ2-1; 13 bases map to TRBD2. Germline V CDR1 and CDR2: MNHEY, SVGAGI. This CDR3 has 18 residues. J was trimmed by 6 bases and V by 6 bases; bases with no gene match: 14. The CDR3 loop is CASSLTGTSGISGNEQFF. In DNA, the CDR3 is TGTGCCAGCAGCCTAACCGGGACTAGCGGGATATCGGGCAATGAGCAGTTCTTC.

This clonotype was counted between two and nine times. The CDR3 DNA sequence: TGTGCCAGCAGCTTGAGCAGCTATTACGAGCAGTACTTC. It is translated as CASSLSSYYEQYF. This rearrangement joins TRBV5-6 to TRBJ2-7; no reliable D call. The CDR3 extends over 13 amino acids. V was clipped by 1 base and J by 4 bases, with 9 bases between them. Germline V lookup: CDR1 SGHDT, CDR2 YYEEEE.